This entry lists 32 T cell receptor beta chains sequenced from one sample in a study of OX40 agonist ivuxolimab in advanced cancers. Here immunoSEQ multiplex PCR was the method, and the copy in TCRdb shows in-frame clones only, minus some. The data show some 15,000 clones, under 95% seen once. Sequenced here: CD4+ or CD8+ T cells sorted from blood, sampled in a trial of the OX40 agonist ivuxolimab. The receptors were gathered from an adult with an advanced solid tumor such as melanoma, head and neck, liver or kidney cancer.

This clone was seen only once. The chain is built from TRBV7-6 and TRBJ2-3, with 13 positions matching TRBD2. The germline V gene has CDR1 SGHVS and CDR2 FNYEAQ. V trimming: 5 bases; J trimming: 5 bases; junction bases outside the gene matches: 7. The CDR3 totals 16 residues. In DNA form, the CDR3 reads TGTGCCAGCAGCCGAGGACTAGCGGGAGTTGGAGATACGCAGTATTTT. Translating gives CASSRGLAGVGDTQYF.

The chain employs TRBV9 and TRBJ2-7; D gene uncertain. The CDR3 runs to 14 residues. Germline V lookup: CDR1 SGDLS, CDR2 YYNGEE. V lost 3 bases and J lost 5, with 15 bases in between. CDR3 protein: CASSDNSLVDEQYF. In DNA, the CDR3 is TGTGCCAGCAGCGATAACAGCCTCGTGGACGAGCAGTACTTC. Using reference TRBV9 and TRBJ2-7 for the parts outside the CDR3, the full variable domain is DSGVTQTPKHLITATGQRVTLRCSPRSGDLSVYWYQQSLDQGLQFLIQYYNGEERAKGNILERFSAQQFPDLHSELNLSSLELGDSALYFCASSDNSLVDEQYFGPGTRLTVT.

The J gene is TRBJ2-1, the V gene TRBV15; maybe TRBD2 (5 bases). The CDR3 sequence is 15 residues long. Germline CDR1 LNHNV, CDR2 YYDKDF (reference sequence). Trimming removed 0 bases from V and 2 bases from J, with 8 bases in between. Written as DNA, the CDR3 is TGTGCCACCAGCAGAGATCGGGATCCCTACAATGAGCAGTTCTTC. As protein: CATSRDRDPYNEQFF. The full variable domain, completed using reference TRBV15 and TRBJ2-1, is DAMVIQNPRYQVTQFGKPVTLSCSQTLNHNVMYWYQQKSSQAPKLLFHYYDKDFNNEADTPDNFQSRRPNTSFCFLDIRSPGLGDTAMYLCATSRDRDPYNEQFFGPGTRLTVL.

V is TRBV29-1 and J is TRBJ2-3, with D possibly being TRBD1 or TRBD2 (5 bases each). CDR1 and CDR2 (germline): SQVTM, ANQGSEA. The CDR3 is made up of 14 amino acids. Trimming took 0 bases from V and 1 from J, leaving 8 bases between them. CDR3: CSVEEGVRTDTQYF. CDR3 in DNA: TGCAGCGTTGAAGAGGGGGTCCGCACAGATACGCAGTATTTT.

This chain links TRBV4-2 with TRBJ2-3; the D gene could be TRBD1 or TRBD2 (5 bases each). This CDR3 has 16 residues. The germline V gene has CDR1 LGHNA and CDR2 YNFKEQ. The V gene lost 1 base and the J gene lost 3 bases, with 14 bases spanning the gap. The CDR3 DNA is TGTGCCAGCAGCCAAGTACCGGGTGAGGGGACAGATACGCAGTATTTT. This codes for CASSQVPGEGTDTQYF.

The sample holds one count of this clone. The chain has TRBV21-1 and TRBJ2-1; the table's D call of TRBD2 was not tested on the DNA. TRBV21-1 constitutes a pseudogene. The CDR3 covers 16 residues. The CDR3 is CASSNRWREVEGEQFF. CDR3 bases: TGTGCCAGCAGCAATAGGTGGCGGGAGGTTGAGGGTGAGCAGTTCTTC.

The gene calls are TRBV7-9 and TRBJ2-3; the D gene is possibly TRBD1 (6 bases). Per the germline V gene, CDR1 is SEHNR and CDR2 is FQNEAQ (reference sequence). The CDR3 is 15 residues long. V was pared by 2 bases and J by 2 bases, with 11 bases between. CDR3 in amino acids: CASSLTTGHTDTQYF. CDR3 in DNA: TGTGCCAGCAGCTTAACGACAGGACACACAGATACGCAGTATTTT.

V usage is TRBV4-1 and J usage is TRBJ2-5; 8 nucleotides match TRBD1. The V gene end was trimmed by 2 bases and the J gene end by 5 bases; junction bases not matched to a gene: 4. Germline V CDR1 and CDR2: MGHRA, YSYEKL. CDR3 length: 14 residues. CDR3 nucleotide sequence: TGCGCCAGCAGCCAATGGACAGGGTCTGAGACCCAGTACTTC. Translating gives CASSQWTGSETQYF.

The chain links TRBV7-7 to TRBJ2-1, with 8 nucleotides matching TRBD2. J was trimmed by 4 bases and V by 1 base; bases with no gene match: 3. The CDR3 has 15 residues. Germline assignment: CDR1 SSHAT and CDR2 FNYEAQ (reference sequence). In nucleotides, the CDR3 is TGTGCCAGCAGCTTAGGACTAGCGCCGTACAATGAGCAGTTCTTC. It is translated as CASSLGLAPYNEQFF.

This clone is medium-sized within its sample. This sample includes further DNA sequences coding for the same CDR3. This sequence joins TRBV27 and TRBJ2-4; tentatively, D is TRBD1 or TRBD2 (5 bases each). This CDR3 region has 11 residues. Trimming left V 6 bases short and J 8 bases short, with 8 bases between. CDR1 and CDR2 from the germline V gene are MNHEY and SMNVEV (reference sequence). Here the CDR3 reads CASSRGDIQYF. In DNA form, the CDR3 reads TGTGCCAGCAGCCGAGGGGACATTCAGTACTTC.

The rearrangement uses TRBV27 and TRBJ2-1; no definite D call. Trimming removed 2 bases from V and 7 bases from J, with 3 bases in between. This CDR3 has 11 amino acids. Germline V gene data show CDR1 as MNHEY and CDR2 as SMNVEV (reference sequence). CDR3 sequence reads: CASSLLNEQFF. In DNA form, the CDR3 reads TGTGCCAGCAGTTTACTAAATGAGCAGTTCTTC.

This chain joins TRBV14 and TRBJ2-1, with 7 bases identical to TRBD2. The CDR3 consists of 15 residues. From germline, CDR1 is SGHDN and CDR2 FVKESK. Germline trimming cut 2 bases from V and 8 bases from J; bases unmatched to any gene: 9. The chain's CDR3 is CASSQNGRSIDEQFF. CDR3 in DNA: TGTGCCAGCAGCCAAAACGGGAGGTCTATCGATGAGCAGTTCTTC.

This clone was seen just once. The chain uses TRBV2 and TRBJ1-3; 9 nucleotides agree with TRBD1. From germline, CDR1 is SNHLY and CDR2 FYNNEI. The V and J ends lost 10 bases and 6 bases, in that order; junction bases with no gene match: 4. The CDR3 length is 12 residues. The CDR3 spells CANTGGANTIYF. DNA of the CDR3: TGTGCCAATACAGGGGGCGCAAACACCATATATTTT.

This chain connects TRBV19 to TRBJ1-6; perhaps TRBD1 as D (6 bases). Looked up from germline, CDR1 is LNHDA and CDR2 is SQIVND (reference sequence). Between the trimmed V and J ends, which lost 5 bases and 8 bases, there was a span of 16 bases. CDR3 length equals 15 residues. The CDR3 loop is CASSPDQGLYSPLHF. The CDR3 region has the DNA TGTGCCAGTAGTCCTGATCAGGGGTTGTATTCACCCCTCCACTTT.

The chain uses TRBV29-1 and TRBJ2-2; 14 positions match TRBD2. Germline lookup yields CDR1 SQVTM and CDR2 ANQGSEA. The CDR3 sequence is 16 residues long. V lost 6 bases and J lost 4; bases outside the gene matches: 7. This CDR3 is CSVMGLAGAGTGELFF. The CDR3 DNA reads as TGCAGCGTAATGGGACTAGCGGGAGCTGGCACCGGGGAGCTGTTTTTT.

This chain connects TRBV19 to TRBJ2-1; a weak D match, TRBD2 (5 bases). CDR1 and CDR2 from the germline V gene are LNHDA and SQIVND (reference sequence). The CDR3 is 15 amino acids. V was clipped by 0 bases and J by 2 bases, with 8 bases between them. In DNA form, the CDR3 reads TGTGCCAGTAGTATAGACCCGGGAACCTACAATGAGCAGTTCTTC. This sequence encodes CASSIDPGTYNEQFF.

The V gene is TRBV27, the J gene TRBJ2-7, with D hard to call. Trimming left V 0 bases short and J 5 bases short, with 8 bases between. Germline V CDR1 and CDR2: MNHEY, SMNVEV (reference sequence). The CDR3 runs to 13 residues. The DNA of the CDR3 is TGTGCCAGCAGTTTATCGATTTTCCACGAGCAGTACTTC. Translation gives CASSLSIFHEQYF.

The rearrangement links TRBV27 to TRBJ2-5; D unclear. Germline-derived CDR1 and CDR2 are MNHEY and SMNVEV (reference sequence). The CDR3 runs to 15 residues. V was trimmed by 2 bases and J by 2 bases, leaving 12 bases between them. The CDR3 DNA sequence: TGTGCCAGCAGTTTACTCCCGTTCCTTCAAGAGACCCAGTACTTC. It translates to CASSLLPFLQETQYF.

The rearrangement uses TRBV19 and TRBJ2-1, with D possibly being TRBD1 (6 bases). There are 13 residues in the CDR3. V was cut by 5 bases and J by 6 bases, with 11 bases left in between. Germline V lookup: CDR1 LNHDA, CDR2 SQIVND (reference sequence). This CDR3 is CASSALQGNEQFF. The CDR3 DNA follows: TGTGCCAGTAGTGCCTTACAGGGCAATGAGCAGTTCTTC.

The V gene is TRBV13, the J gene TRBJ2-2; 10 bases are a match to TRBD2. V shed 0 bases, J shed 7 bases, and the junction held 5 bases outside the gene matches. The length of the CDR3 is 16 residues. Germline V gene data show CDR1 as PRHDT and CDR2 as FYEKMQ (reference sequence). The CDR3 DNA is TGTGCCAGCAGCTTAGGCCTCGGACTAGCGGACGGGGAGCTGTTTTTT. It codes for CASSLGLGLADGELFF.

The genes are TRBV9 and TRBJ2-3; TRBD1 matches at 8 bases. There are 14 residues in the CDR3. V was clipped by 3 bases and J by 4 bases; unmatched bases: 4. CDR1 and CDR2 (germline): SGDLS, YYNGEE. This CDR3 reads CASSGNRGADTQYF. The CDR3 DNA is TGTGCCAGCAGCGGCAACAGGGGGGCAGATACGCAGTATTTT.

This rearrangement joins TRBV28 to TRBJ2-3; 8 nucleotides align to TRBD2. The V and J ends lost 4 bases and 2 bases, in that order; junction bases with no gene match: 5. The CDR3 is 15 amino acids. The germline gives CDR1 MDHEN, CDR2 SYDVKM. The CDR3 loop is CASSSAGAYTDTQYF. The CDR3, as DNA: TGTGCCAGCAGTTCAGCGGGAGCATACACAGATACGCAGTATTTT.

The chain is built from TRBV7-8 and TRBJ2-7; 12 bases are a match to TRBD2. The CDR3 loop spans 17 amino acids. J gave up 3 bases and V 1 base, and 7 bases lay outside the gene matches. Germline V gene lookup returns CDR1 SGHVS and CDR2 FQNEAQ. The CDR3: CASSLVGLAGGLYEQYF. The CDR3 DNA follows: TGTGCCAGCAGCTTAGTGGGACTAGCGGGTGGACTCTACGAGCAGTACTTC.

The rearrangement uses TRBV4-1 and TRBJ2-2, with D unclear. The CDR3 spans 16 residues. The V gene's germline CDR1 is MGHRA and CDR2 YSYEKL. The V and J ends lost 4 bases and 7 bases respectively, with 19 bases between them. The CDR3 region is CASSPTRTKSLGELFF. In nucleotides, the CDR3 is TGCGCCAGCAGCCCCACCCGGACCAAAAGTCTCGGGGAGCTGTTTTTT.

The CDR3 DNA sequence: TGTGCCAGTAGTTTTTTCGCGGGAGGCTCCTACAATGAGCAGTTCTTC. This encodes CASSFFAGGSYNEQFF. This sequence joins TRBV19 and TRBJ2-1, with 8 bases fitting TRBD2. V gave up 5 bases and J gave up 0 bases; unmatched junction bases: 6. This CDR3 comprises 16 residues. The germline CDR1 and CDR2 sequences are LNHDA and SQIVND (reference sequence).

V usage is TRBV4-1 and J usage is TRBJ2-1, with 9 bases identical to TRBD2. The germline CDR1 and CDR2 sequences are MGHRA and YSYEKL. The length of the CDR3 is 15 residues. With 2 bases clipped from V and 3 bases from J, the junction kept 2 bases outside the gene matches. The chain's CDR3 is CASSQLAGNYNEQFF. For the CDR3, the DNA is TGCGCCAGCAGCCAACTAGCGGGGAACTACAATGAGCAGTTCTTC.

This chain uses TRBV11-2 with TRBJ2-1; TRBD2 matches 11 bases. CDR3 length equals 17 residues. Germline-derived CDR1 and CDR2 are SGHAT and FQNNGV. Trimming took 5 bases from V and 6 from J; bases not matched to a gene: 12. CDR3 residues: CASSPGTSGLWGNEQFF. The CDR3 DNA sequence: TGTGCCAGCAGCCCCGGGACTAGCGGACTATGGGGCAATGAGCAGTTCTTC.

The chain has TRBV9 and TRBJ1-4; D not resolved. Trimming shortened V by 2 bases and J by 3 bases, and 8 bases separated the two germline ends. The CDR3 runs 14 residues. CDR1 and CDR2 from the germline V gene are SGDLS and YYNGEE. CDR3 amino acids: CASSVGRSNEKLFF. The CDR3 DNA is TGTGCCAGCAGCGTTGGGAGATCTAATGAAAAACTGTTTTTT.

V is TRBV27 and J is TRBJ2-7; tentatively, D is TRBD2 (5 bases). CDR1 MNHEY and CDR2 SMNVEV come from the germline V gene (reference sequence). The V gene lost 5 bases and the J gene lost 6 bases, with 14 bases spanning the gap. The CDR3 is 13 residues long. DNA for the CDR3: TGTGCCAGCAGTACGGGATCGGCGACCGAGCAGTACTTC. It encodes CASSTGSATEQYF.

The gene calls are TRBV10-1 and TRBJ1-4, with D unresolved. Germline-derived CDR1 and CDR2 are WNHNN and SYGVQD (reference sequence). CDR3 length: 18 amino acids. Trimming took off 3 bases at V and 5 bases at J, with 22 bases between the two ends. CDR3 loop: CASSDHGCLPVDNEKLFF. In DNA, the CDR3 is TGCGCCAGCAGTGACCATGGATGTCTCCCAGTCGACAATGAAAAACTGTTTTTT.

The V call is TRBV6-5, the J call TRBJ1-1, with 9 positions matching TRBD1. This CDR3 has 13 residues. Germline CDR1 is MNHEY and CDR2 is SVGAGI. The V and J ends lost 5 bases and 12 bases, in that order; junction bases with no gene match: 10. DNA for the CDR3: TGTGCCAGCAGTCCGACCGGGACAGGGCTAACTTTCTTT. Its translation: CASSPTGTGLTFF.

V and J are TRBV5-6 and TRBJ2-1, with D perhaps matching TRBD2 (5 bases). Germline V CDR1 and CDR2: SGHDT, YYEEEE. This CDR3 has 15 amino acids. V was clipped by 0 bases and J by 0 bases, with 7 bases between them. CDR3 sequence: CASSLVGSSYNEQFF. The CDR3, as DNA: TGTGCCAGCAGCTTGGTGGGGAGCTCCTACAATGAGCAGTTCTTC.